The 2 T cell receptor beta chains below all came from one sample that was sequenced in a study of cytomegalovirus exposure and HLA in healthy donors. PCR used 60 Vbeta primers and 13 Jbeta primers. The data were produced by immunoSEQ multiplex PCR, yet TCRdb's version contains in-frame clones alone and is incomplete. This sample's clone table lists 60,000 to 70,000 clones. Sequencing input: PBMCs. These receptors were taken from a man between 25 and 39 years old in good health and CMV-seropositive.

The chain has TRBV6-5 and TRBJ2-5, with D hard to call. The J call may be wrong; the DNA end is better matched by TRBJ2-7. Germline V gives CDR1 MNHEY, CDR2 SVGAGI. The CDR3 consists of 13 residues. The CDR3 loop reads CASRRGSSYEQYF. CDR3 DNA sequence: TGTGCCAGCAGACGAGGTAGCTCCTACGAGCAGTACTTC.

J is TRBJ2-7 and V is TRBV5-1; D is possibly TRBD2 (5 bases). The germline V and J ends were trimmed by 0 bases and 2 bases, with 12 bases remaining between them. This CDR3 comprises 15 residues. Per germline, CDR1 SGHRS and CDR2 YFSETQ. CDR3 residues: CASSLGRGHPYEQYF. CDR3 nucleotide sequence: TGCGCCAGCAGCTTGGGGCGAGGGCATCCCTACGAGCAGTACTTC.